A selection of T cell receptor beta chains follows, all from one sample in a study of blood T cell repertoires in COVID-19. Sequencing used immunoSEQ multiplex PCR; TCRdb keeps in-frame clones, though not all of them. There are roughly 190,000 clones in the sample; around 81% occur only once, and 8% to 13% lies in the top ten. Material: peripheral blood. Receptor source: a woman aged 40-49 years with COVID-19, enrolled during active disease. Each CDR3 is given without its conserved first and last residue. Fields, in order: J gene, V gene, CDR3 protein.

TRBJ2-1 TRBV7-3 ASSPGRATEQF
TRBJ2-5 TRBV7-9 ASSLASVQETQY
TRBJ2-6 TRBV19 ASSILSSGANVLT
TRBJ1-5 TRBV12-3/TRBV12-4 ASSTVDQPQH
TRBJ2-1 TRBV28 ASSFLRYNEQF
TRBJ2-1 TRBV5-4 ASSSRDRYLQEQF
TRBJ2-7 TRBV27 ASSFGGGSYEQY
TRBJ2-1 TRBV9 ASSVDGTGATEQF
TRBJ2-2 TRBV7-8 ASSSGVRSGELF
TRBJ2-5 TRBV30 AWSAPGTAEETQY
TRBJ1-1 TRBV5-4 ASSSDSTSEAF
TRBJ2-1 TRBV24-1 ATSDLRVAGGREQF
TRBJ2-7 TRBV7-2 ASSLQREQY
TRBJ2-1 TRBV14 ASSQDWQSYNEQF
TRBJ1-1 TRBV30 AWSTILLTSTEAF
TRBJ1-1 TRBV19 ASSIGLGGITEAF
TRBJ2-5 TRBV6-1 ASSDGLDQETQY
TRBJ1-4 TRBV19 ASSPDREGNEKLF
TRBJ1-2 TRBV5-4 ASSTDSLGYGYT
TRBJ1-2 TRBV5-4 ASSYPPGQGKHGYT
TRBJ2-1 TRBV24-1 ATQKTGTRLNEQF
TRBJ1-2 TRBV3-1/TRBV3-2 ASSQSRTGVYGYT
TRBJ2-4 TRBV6-2/TRBV6-3 ASSYLIDRGDIQY
TRBJ1-5 TRBV12-3/TRBV12-4 ASAPGQSQPQH
TRBJ1-6 TRBV4-2 ASSQTRVDGSPLH
TRBJ1-1 TRBV27 ASRWGVRNTEAF
TRBJ2-2 TRBV19 ASSSPGGPNTGELF
TRBJ2-5 TRBV5-4 ASSLTGGWQETQY
TRBJ2-3 TRBV27 ASSSLDSDTQY
TRBJ1-5 TRBV4-1 ASSQGRVGQPQH
TRBJ2-7 TRBV2 ASTSINEQY
TRBJ2-3 TRBV7-2 ASSLREGVTDTQY
TRBJ2-1 TRBV19 ASSPLTGAYNEQF
TRBJ1-2 TRBV5-1 ASSLVSGFPDRGYT
TRBJ1-2 TRBV7-8 ASSRRGGFGYT
TRBJ2-1 TRBV29-1 SISSGRENEQF
TRBJ2-5 TRBV5-1 ASSPRFTGGEETQY
TRBJ1-4 TRBV6-5 ASSRGGDEKLF
TRBJ1-5 TRBV6-2/TRBV6-3 ASSPQDRVNQPQH
TRBJ1-2 TRBV5-5 ASSWGDRGRVGYT
TRBJ1-5 TRBV18 ASSPIARVDQPQH
TRBJ2-7 TRBV7-9 ASSHGPREKTYEQY
TRBJ2-5 TRBV30 AWGRTLGGQETQY
TRBJ2-3 TRBV4-1 ASSQDFSPDTQY
TRBJ1-2 TRBV3-1/TRBV3-2 ASSQAPGTGGAQGGYT
TRBJ2-5 TRBV2 ASSAQGLGETQY
TRBJ2-6 TRBV7-8 ASSLEFGLAGGSGANVLT
TRBJ1-2 TRBV4-2 ASSQPRQGNYGYT
TRBJ1-5 TRBV19 ASQTDSETGKNQPQH
TRBJ1-5 TRBV30 AWSKGHHSNQPQH
TRBJ2-4 TRBV5-1 ASSVGTGSKNIQY
TRBJ1-1 TRBV6-5 ASSFAGMSEAF